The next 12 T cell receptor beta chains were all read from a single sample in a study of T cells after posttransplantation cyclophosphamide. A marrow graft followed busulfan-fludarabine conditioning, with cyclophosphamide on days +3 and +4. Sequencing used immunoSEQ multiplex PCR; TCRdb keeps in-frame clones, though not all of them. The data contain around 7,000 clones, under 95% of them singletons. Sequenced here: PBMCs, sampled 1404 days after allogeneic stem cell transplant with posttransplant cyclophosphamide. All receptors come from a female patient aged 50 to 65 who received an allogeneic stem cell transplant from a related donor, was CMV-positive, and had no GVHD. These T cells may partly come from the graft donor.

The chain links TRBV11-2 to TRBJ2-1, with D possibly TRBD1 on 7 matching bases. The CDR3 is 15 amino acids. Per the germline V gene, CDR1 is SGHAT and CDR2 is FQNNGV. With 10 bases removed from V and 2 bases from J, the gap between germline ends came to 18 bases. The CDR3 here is CAIGGRRGAYNEQFF. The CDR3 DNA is TGTGCCATCGGTGGGCGCAGGGGGGCCTACAATGAGCAGTTCTTC.

CDR3 amino acids: CAINSGRTNTEAFF. The CDR3 DNA follows: TGTGCCATCAATAGTGGCAGGACAAACACTGAAGCTTTCTTT. The genes are TRBV10-3 and TRBJ1-1, with a possible D match to TRBD1 (5 bases). The CDR3 sequence is 14 residues long. Germline CDR1 is ENHRY and CDR2 is SYGVKD. V was pared by 7 bases and J by 2 bases, with 14 bases between.

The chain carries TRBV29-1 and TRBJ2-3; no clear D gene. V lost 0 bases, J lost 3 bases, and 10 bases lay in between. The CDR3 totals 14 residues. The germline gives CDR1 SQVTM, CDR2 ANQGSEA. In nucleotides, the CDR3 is TGCAGCGTTGAAGATTTGGCTCCTACAGATACGCAGTATTTT. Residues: CSVEDLAPTDTQYF.

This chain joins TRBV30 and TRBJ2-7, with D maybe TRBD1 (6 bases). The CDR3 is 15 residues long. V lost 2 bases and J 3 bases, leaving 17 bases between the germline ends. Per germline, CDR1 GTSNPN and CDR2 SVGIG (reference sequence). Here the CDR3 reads CAWSRQEVWFYEQYF. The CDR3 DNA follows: TGTGCCTGGAGTCGACAGGAAGTATGGTTCTACGAGCAGTACTTC. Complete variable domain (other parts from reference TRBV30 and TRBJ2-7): SQTIHQWPATLVQPVGSPLSLECTVEGTSNPNLYWYRQAAGRGLQLLFYSVGIGQISSEVPQNLSASRPQDRQFILSSKKLLLSDSGFYLCAWSRQEVWFYEQYFGPGTRLTVT.

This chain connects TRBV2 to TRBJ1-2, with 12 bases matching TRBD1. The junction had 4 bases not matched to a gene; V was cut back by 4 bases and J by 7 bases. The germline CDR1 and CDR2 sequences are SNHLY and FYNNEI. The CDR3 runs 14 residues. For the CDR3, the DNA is TGTGCCAGCAGTGTTGGGACAGGGGGCTCTGGCTACACCTTC. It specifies CASSVGTGGSGYTF.

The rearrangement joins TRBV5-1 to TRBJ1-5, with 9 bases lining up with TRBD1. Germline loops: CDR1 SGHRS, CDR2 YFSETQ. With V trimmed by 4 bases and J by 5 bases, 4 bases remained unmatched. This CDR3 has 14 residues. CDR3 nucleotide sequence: TGCGCCAGCAGCCCACAGGGGGCGGATCAGCCCCAGCATTTT. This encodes CASSPQGADQPQHF.

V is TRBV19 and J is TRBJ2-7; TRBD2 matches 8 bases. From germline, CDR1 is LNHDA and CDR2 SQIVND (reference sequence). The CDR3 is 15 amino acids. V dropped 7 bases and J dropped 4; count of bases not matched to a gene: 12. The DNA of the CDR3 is TGTGCCAGTACTAATTGGGGCAGCGGGAGTTACGAGCAGTACTTC. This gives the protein CASTNWGSGSYEQYF. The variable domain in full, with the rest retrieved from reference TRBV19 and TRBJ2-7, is DGGITQSPKYLFRKEGQNVTLSCEQNLNHDAMYWYRQDPGQGLRLIYYSQIVNDFQKGDIAEGYSVSREKKESFPLTVTSAQKNPTAFYLCASTNWGSGSYEQYFGPGTRLTVT.

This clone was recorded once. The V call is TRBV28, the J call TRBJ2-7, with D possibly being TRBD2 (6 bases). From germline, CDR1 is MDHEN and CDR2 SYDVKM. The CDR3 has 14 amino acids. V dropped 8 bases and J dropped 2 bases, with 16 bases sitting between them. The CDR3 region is CASCPGRGPYEQYF. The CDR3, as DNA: TGTGCCAGCTGCCCGGGGCGGGGACCCTACGAGCAGTACTTC.

CDR3 loop: CASSLERGTDTQYF. CDR3 DNA: TGCGCCAGCAGCTTGGAGAGGGGCACAGATACGCAGTATTTT. This chain links TRBV5-1 with TRBJ2-3; D might be TRBD2 (5 bases). This CDR3 comprises 14 residues. Trimming took 0 bases from V and 1 from J, leaving 6 bases between them. Germline CDR1 SGHRS, CDR2 YFSETQ.

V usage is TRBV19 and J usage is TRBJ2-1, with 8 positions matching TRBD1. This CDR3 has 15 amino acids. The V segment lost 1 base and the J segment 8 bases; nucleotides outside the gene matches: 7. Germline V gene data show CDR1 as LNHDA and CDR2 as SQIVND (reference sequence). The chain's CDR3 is CASSIGQGAVYEQFF. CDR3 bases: TGTGCCAGTAGTATAGGCCAGGGGGCAGTCTATGAGCAGTTCTTC.

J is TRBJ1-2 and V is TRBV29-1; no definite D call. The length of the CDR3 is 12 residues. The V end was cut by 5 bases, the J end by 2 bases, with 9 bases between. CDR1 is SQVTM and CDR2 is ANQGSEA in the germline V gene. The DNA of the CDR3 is TGCAGCGTTTCCCCTCAGAACTATGGCTACACCTTC. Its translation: CSVSPQNYGYTF.

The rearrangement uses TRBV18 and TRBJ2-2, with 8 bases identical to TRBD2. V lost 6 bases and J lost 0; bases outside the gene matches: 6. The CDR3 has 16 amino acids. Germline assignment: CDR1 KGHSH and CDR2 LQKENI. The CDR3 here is CASSPSGGANTGELFF. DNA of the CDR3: TGTGCCAGCTCTCCGAGCGGGGGAGCGAACACCGGGGAGCTGTTTTTT.